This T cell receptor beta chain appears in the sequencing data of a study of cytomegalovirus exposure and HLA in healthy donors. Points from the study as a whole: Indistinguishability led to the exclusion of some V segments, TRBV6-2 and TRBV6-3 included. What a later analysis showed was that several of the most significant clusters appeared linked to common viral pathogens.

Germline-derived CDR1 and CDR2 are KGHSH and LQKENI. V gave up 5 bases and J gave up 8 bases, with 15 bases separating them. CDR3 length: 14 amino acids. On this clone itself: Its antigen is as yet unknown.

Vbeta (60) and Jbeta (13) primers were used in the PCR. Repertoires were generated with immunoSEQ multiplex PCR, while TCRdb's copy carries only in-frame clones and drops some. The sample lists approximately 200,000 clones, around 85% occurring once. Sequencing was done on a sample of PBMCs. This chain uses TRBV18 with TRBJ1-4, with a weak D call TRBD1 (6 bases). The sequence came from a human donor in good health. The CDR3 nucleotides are TGTGCCAGCTCAGCCTCGGGGGGCCGAGAAAAACTGTTTTTT. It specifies CASSASGGREKLFF.